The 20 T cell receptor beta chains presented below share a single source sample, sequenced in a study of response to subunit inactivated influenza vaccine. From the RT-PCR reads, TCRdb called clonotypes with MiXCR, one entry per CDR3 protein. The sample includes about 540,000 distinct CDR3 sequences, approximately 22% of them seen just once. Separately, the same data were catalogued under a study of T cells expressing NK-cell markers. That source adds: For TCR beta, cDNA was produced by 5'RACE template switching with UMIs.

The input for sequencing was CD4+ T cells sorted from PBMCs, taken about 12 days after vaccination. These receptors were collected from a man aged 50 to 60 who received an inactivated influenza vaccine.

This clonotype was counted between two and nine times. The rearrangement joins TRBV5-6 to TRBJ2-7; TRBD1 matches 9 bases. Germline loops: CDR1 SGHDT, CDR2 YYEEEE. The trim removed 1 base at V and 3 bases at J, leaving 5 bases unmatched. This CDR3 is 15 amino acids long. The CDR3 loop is CASSLWDRVLYEQYF. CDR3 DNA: TGTGCCAGCAGCTTGTGGGACAGGGTCCTCTACGAGCAGTACTTC.

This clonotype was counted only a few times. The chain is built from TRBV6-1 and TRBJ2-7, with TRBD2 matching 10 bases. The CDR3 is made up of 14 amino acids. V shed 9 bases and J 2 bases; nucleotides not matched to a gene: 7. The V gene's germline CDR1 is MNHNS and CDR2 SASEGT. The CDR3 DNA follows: TGTGCCAGTCAAAACCTAGCGGGGGCCTACGAGCAGTACTTC. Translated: CASQNLAGAYEQYF.

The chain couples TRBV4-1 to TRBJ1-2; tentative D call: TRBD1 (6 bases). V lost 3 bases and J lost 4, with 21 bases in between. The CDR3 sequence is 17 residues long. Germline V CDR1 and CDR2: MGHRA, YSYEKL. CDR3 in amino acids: CASSQAPGQWVFYGYTF. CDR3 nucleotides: TGCGCCAGCAGCCAGGCACCGGGACAATGGGTTTTCTATGGCTACACCTTC.

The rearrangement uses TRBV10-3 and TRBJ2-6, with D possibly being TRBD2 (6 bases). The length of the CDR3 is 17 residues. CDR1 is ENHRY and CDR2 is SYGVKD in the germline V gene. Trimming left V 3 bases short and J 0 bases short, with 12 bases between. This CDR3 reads CAISDELGGSGANVLTF. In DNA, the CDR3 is TGTGCCATCAGTGACGAGTTGGGAGGCTCTGGGGCCAACGTCCTGACTTTC.

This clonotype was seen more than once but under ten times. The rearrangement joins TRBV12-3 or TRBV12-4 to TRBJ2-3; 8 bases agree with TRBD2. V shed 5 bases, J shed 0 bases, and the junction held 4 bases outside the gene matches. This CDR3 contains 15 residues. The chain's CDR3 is CASSETSVSTDTQYF. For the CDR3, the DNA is TGTGCCAGCAGTGAGACTAGCGTAAGCACAGATACGCAGTATTTT.

The DNA of the CDR3 is TGCAGTGCTAAGGGGGCCACAGATACGCAGTATTTT. Translating it yields CSAKGATDTQYF. This chain uses TRBV20-1 with TRBJ2-3; 7 bases agree with TRBD1. Germline assignment: CDR1 DFQATT and CDR2 SNEGSKA (reference sequence). The ends lost 4 bases at V and 2 bases at J; junction bases unmatched: 0. The CDR3 length is 12 residues.

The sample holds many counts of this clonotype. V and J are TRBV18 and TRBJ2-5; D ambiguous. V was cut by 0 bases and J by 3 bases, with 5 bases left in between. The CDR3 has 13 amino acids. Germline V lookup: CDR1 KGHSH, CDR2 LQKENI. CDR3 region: CASSPPEEETQYF. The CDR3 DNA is TGTGCCAGCTCACCACCGGAAGAAGAGACCCAGTACTTC.

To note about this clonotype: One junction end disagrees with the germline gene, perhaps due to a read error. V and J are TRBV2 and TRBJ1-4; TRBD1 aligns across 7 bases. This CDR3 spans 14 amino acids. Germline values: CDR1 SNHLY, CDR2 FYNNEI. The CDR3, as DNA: TGTGCCAGCAAGGCCGGGACAGAGAATGAAAAACTGGTTTTT. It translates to CASKAGTENEKLVF.

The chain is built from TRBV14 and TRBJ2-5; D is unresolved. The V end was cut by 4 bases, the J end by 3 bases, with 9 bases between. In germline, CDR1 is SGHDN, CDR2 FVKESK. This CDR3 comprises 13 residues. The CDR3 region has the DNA TGTGCCAGCAGCCGCTGGGGAAAAGAGACCCAGTACTTC. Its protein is CASSRWGKETQYF.

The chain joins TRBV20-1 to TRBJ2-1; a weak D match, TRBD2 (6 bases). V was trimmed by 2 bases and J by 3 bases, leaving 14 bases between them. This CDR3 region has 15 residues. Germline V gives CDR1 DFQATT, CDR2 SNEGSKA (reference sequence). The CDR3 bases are TGCAGTGCTAGATTCGGCGGGGCAAACTACAATGAGCAGTTCTTC. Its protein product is CSARFGGANYNEQFF.

The CDR3 sequence is CASSRGTGEDNSPLHF. In DNA, the CDR3 is TGTGCCAGCAGCCGGGGGACAGGGGAAGATAATTCACCCCTCCACTTT. The chain is built from TRBV4-2 and TRBJ1-6; 10 bases agree with TRBD1. The CDR3 runs 16 residues. With 4 bases clipped from V and 5 bases from J, the junction kept 5 bases outside the gene matches. The germline gives CDR1 LGHNA, CDR2 YNFKEQ.

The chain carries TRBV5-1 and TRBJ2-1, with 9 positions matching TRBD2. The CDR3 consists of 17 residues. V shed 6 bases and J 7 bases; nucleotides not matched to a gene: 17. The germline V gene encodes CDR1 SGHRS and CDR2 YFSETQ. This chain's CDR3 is CASKRGEGFAPVNEQFF. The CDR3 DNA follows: TGCGCCAGCAAGCGGGGGGAGGGGTTCGCCCCCGTTAATGAGCAGTTCTTC.

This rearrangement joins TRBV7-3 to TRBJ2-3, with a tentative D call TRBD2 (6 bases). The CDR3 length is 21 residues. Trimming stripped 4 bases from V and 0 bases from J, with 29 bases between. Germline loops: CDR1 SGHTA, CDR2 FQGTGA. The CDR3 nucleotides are TGTGCCAGCAGCTCAAAACCCAAACTTCTTAGCGGTACATCTAGCACAGATACGCAGTATTTT. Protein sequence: CASSSKPKLLSGTSSTDTQYF. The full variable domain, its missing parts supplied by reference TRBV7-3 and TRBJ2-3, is GAGVSQTPSNKVTEKGKYVELRCDPISGHTALYWYRQSLGQGPEFLIYFQGTGAADDSGLPNDRFFAVRPEGSVSTLKIQRTERGDSAVYLCASSSKPKLLSGTSSTDTQYFGPGTRLTVL.

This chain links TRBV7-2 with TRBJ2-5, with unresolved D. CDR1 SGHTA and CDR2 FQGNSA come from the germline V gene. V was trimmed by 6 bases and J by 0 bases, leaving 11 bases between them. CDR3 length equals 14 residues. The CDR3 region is CASSPIAYQETQYF. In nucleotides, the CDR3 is TGTGCCAGCAGTCCAATAGCTTACCAAGAGACCCAGTACTTC.

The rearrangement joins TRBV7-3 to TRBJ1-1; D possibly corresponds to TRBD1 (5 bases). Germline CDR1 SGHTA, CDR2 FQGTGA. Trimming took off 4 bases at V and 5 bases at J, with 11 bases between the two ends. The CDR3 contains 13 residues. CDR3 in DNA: TGTGCCAGCAGCTCAGGGTTCGGTACTGAAGCTTTCTTT. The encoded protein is CASSSGFGTEAFF.

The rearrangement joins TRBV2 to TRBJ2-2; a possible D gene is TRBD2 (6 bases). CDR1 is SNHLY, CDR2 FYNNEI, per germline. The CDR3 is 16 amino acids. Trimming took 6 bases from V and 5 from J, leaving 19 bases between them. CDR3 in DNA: TGTGCCAGCAGCAAAGGCGGAGGGCGGGAAACCGGGGAGCTGTTTTTT. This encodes CASSKGGGRETGELFF.

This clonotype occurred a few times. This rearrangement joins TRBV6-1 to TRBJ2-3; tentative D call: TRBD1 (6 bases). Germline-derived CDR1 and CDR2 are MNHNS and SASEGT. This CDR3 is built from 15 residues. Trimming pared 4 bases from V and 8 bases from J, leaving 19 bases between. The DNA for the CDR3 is TGTGCCAGCAGTGGTTTTGACAGGAGGAGTGGTACGCAGTATTTT. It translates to CASSGFDRRSGTQYF.

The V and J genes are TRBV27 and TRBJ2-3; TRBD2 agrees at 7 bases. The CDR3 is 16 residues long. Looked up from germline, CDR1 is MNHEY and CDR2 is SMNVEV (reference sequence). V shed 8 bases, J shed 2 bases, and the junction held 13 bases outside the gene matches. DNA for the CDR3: TGTGCCAGCCGCCAGACCCTAGCGGCCTTCACAGATACGCAGTATTTT. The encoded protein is CASRQTLAAFTDTQYF.

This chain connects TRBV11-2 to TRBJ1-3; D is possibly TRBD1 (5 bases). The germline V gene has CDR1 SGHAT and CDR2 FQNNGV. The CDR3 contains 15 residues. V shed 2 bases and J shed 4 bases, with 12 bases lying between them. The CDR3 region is CASSLQGTTGNTIYF. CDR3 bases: TGTGCCAGCAGCTTACAGGGAACTACGGGAAACACCATATATTTT.

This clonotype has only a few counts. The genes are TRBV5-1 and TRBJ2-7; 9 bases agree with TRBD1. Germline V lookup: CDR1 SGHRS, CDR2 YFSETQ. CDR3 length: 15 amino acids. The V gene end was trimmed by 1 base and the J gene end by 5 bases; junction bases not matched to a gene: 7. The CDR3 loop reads CASSLSGTGFDEQYF. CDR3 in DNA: TGCGCCAGCAGCTTGTCCGGGACAGGGTTTGACGAGCAGTACTTC.